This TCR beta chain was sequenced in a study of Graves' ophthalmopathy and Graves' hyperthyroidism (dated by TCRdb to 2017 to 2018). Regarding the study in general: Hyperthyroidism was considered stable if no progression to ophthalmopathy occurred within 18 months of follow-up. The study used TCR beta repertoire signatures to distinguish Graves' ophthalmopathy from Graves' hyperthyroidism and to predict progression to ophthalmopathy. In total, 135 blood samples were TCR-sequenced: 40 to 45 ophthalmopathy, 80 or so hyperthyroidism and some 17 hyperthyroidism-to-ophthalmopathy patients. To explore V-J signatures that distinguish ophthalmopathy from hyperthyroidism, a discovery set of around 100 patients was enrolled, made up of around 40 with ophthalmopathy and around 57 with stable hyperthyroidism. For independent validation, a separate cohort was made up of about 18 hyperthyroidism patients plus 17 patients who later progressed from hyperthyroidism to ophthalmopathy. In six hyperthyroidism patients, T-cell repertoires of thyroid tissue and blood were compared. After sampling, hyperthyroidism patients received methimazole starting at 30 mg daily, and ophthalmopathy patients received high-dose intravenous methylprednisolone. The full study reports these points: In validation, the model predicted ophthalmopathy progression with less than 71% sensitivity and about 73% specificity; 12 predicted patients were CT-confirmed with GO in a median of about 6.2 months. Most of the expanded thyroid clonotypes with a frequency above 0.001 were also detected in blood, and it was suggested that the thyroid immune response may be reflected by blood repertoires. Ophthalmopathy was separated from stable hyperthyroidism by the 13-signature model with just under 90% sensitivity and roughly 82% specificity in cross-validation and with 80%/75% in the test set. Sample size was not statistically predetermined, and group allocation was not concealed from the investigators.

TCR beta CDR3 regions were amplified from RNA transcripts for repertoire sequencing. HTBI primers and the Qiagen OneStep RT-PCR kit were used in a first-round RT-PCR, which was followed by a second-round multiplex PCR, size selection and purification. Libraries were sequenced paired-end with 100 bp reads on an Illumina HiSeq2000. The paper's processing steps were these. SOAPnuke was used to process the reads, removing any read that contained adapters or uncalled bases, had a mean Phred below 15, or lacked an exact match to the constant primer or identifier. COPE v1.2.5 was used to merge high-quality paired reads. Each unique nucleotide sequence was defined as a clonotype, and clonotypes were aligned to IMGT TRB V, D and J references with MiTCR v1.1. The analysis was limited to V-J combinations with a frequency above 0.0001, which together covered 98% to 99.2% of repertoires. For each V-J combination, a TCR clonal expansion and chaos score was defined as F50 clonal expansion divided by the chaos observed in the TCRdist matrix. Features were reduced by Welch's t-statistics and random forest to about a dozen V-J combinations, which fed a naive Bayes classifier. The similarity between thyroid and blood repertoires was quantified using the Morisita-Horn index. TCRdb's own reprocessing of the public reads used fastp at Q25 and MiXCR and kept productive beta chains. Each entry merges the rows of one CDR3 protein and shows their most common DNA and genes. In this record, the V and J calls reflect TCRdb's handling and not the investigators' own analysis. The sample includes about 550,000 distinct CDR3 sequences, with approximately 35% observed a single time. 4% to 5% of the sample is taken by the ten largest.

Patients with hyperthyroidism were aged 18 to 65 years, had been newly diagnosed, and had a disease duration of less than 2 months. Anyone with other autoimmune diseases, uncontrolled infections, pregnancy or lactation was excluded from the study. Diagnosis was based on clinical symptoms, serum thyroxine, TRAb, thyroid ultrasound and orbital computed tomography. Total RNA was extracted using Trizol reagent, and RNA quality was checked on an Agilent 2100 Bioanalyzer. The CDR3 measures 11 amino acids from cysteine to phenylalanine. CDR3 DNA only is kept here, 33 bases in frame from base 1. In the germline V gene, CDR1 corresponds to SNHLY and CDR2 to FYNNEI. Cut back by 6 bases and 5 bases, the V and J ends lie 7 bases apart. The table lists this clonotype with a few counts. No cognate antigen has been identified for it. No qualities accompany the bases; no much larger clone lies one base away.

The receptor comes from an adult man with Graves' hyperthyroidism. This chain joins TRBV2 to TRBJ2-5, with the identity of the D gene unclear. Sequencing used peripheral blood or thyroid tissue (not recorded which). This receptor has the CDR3 CASSIWETQYF. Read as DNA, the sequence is TGTGCCAGCAGCATATGGGAGACCCAGTACTTC.